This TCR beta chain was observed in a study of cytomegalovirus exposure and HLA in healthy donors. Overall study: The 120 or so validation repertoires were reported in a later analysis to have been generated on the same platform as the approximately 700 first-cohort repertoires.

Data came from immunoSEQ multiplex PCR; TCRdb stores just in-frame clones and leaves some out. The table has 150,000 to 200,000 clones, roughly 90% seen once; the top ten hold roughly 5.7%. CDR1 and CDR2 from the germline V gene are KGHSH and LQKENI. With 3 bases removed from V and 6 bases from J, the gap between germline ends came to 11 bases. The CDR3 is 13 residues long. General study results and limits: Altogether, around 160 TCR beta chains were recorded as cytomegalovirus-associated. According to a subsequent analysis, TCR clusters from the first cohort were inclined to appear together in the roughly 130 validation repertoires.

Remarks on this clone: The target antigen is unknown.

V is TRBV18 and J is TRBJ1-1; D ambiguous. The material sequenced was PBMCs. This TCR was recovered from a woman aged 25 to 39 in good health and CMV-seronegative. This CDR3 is CASSPQAVPEAFF. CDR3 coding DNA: TGTGCCAGCTCACCGCAGGCGGTGCCTGAAGCTTTCTTT.